This is a list of T cell receptor beta chains from one sample in a study of T cell responses to AZD1222 COVID-19 vaccine. TCRdb keeps only in-frame clones here, not all; method: immunoSEQ multiplex PCR. The sample has 100,000 to 120,000 clones, 92% seen once. The sequenced sample was peripheral blood, obtained 28 days after the second AZD1222 dose. These receptor sequences come from an adult who received the AZD1222 COVID-19 vaccine. CDR3s include the opening cysteine and the closing phenylalanine or tryptophan. D genes are given only for firm matches. Clone size is stated in some rows and not others, as once, few, many or a class when expanded.

TGTGCCAGCAGTGCCCCTACCGCGACAGGGAACAGGCGTTACGAGCAGTACTTC	CASSAPTATGNRRYEQYF	TRBV6-1	TRBJ2-7	TRBD1	.
TGTGCCAGCTCACCATCGAGGGGGACCATGAACACTGAAGCTTTCTTT	CASSPSRGTMNTEAFF	TRBV18	TRBJ1-1	.	.
TGTGCCAGCGGAGGGACAGATGGAATGAACACTGAAGCTTTCTTT	CASGGTDGMNTEAFF	TRBV5-6	TRBJ1-1	TRBD1	.
TGTGCCAGCAGCAAATTAGAAGGGGACGACAAGCTAATACCGGGGGCCAACGTCCTGACTTTC	CASSKLEGDDKLIPGANVLTF	TRBV21-1	TRBJ2-6	.	.
TGTGCCAGCAGCCAAGACAATGAGCAGTTCTTC	CASSQDNEQFF	TRBV3-1/TRBV3-2	TRBJ2-1	.	.
TGTGCCAGCAGCTTCGGGGGGACCTCGGTAGATGAGCAGTTCTTC	CASSFGGTSVDEQFF	TRBV7-6	TRBJ2-1	TRBD2	.
TGTGCCAGCAGCCAGGGGAATAGGGGGCAGTACTTC	CASSQGNRGQYF	TRBV7-8	TRBJ2-7	.	.
TGTGCCAGCAGCTCAGGACAGCTCTCTGGAAACACCATATATTTT	CASSSGQLSGNTIYF	TRBV3-1/TRBV3-2	TRBJ1-3	.	.
TGTGCCAGTAGTAGGGGGACGGATAGCAATCAGCCCCAGCATTTT	CASSRGTDSNQPQHF	TRBV19	TRBJ1-5	.	.
TGTGCCAGCAGCTTCTCCGGCAGTGGGGGTGAAAAACTGTTTTTT	CASSFSGSGGEKLFF	TRBV7-9	TRBJ1-4	.	.
TGTGCCAGCAGCTTAACCGGGACAGCGAAGCAGTTCTTC	CASSLTGTAKQFF	TRBV7-2	TRBJ2-1	TRBD1	.
TGTGCCAGCTCACCACGAGGGGGCTCTGGGGCCAACGTCCTGACTTTC	CASSPRGGSGANVLTF	TRBV18	TRBJ2-6	.	few
TGCGCCAGCAGCCAACGGGACAGGGTATTTGGACGCTCTGGGGCCAACGTCCTGACTTTC	CASSQRDRVFGRSGANVLTF	TRBV4-1	TRBJ2-6	TRBD1	once
TGTGCTAGTGGTTCCGTGACAGCACGAATCACTGCGGGAGCCAAAAACATTCAGTACTTC	CASGSVTARITAGAKNIQYF	TRBV12-5	TRBJ2-4	.	.
TGTGCCATCAGTGATGTTGGTCCCGGGGAGCTGTTTTTT	CAISDVGPGELFF	TRBV10-3	TRBJ2-2	.	.
TGTGCCTGGAACGAGTTGGAGAGCTCCTATAATTCACCCCTCCACTTT	CAWNELESSYNSPLHF	TRBV30	TRBJ1-6	.	.
TGTGCCAGCAGTCGGACAGGGGTCGAAGGCTACACCTTC	CASSRTGVEGYTF	TRBV2	TRBJ1-2	TRBD1	.
TGTGCCAGCAGCTTAGGAACAGCGGGGGAGACCCAGTACTTC	CASSLGTAGETQYF	TRBV7-2	TRBJ2-5	TRBD2	.
TGTGCCACCTCCGGGGGGCGAGGTCAGCCCCAGCATTTT	CATSGGRGQPQHF	TRBV6-5	TRBJ1-5	.	.
TGTGCCAGCAGCCAAAAAAGTGTGGCAGGCGCCTACCAAGAGACCCAGTACTTC	CASSQKSVAGAYQETQYF	TRBV4-2	TRBJ2-5	.	.
TGTGCCAGCAGCCAAGGACTAGCGGAAGAGACCCAGTACTTC	CASSQGLAEETQYF	TRBV4-2	TRBJ2-5	TRBD2	.
TGTGCCAGTAGTATTGGAACAGCCAATCAGCCCCAGCATTTT	CASSIGTANQPQHF	TRBV19	TRBJ1-5	.	.
TGTGCCAGCAGCTTGGCCTGGACCCCGAACACTGAAGCTTTCTTT	CASSLAWTPNTEAFF	TRBV5-5	TRBJ1-1	.	.
TGCGCCAGCAGCCGGGACGCTTACAATGAGCAGTTCTTC	CASSRDAYNEQFF	TRBV5-1	TRBJ2-1	.	.
TGTGCCAGCTCCACGTTGAGGGGGGGGCATAACGAGCAGTTCTTC	CASSTLRGGHNEQFF	TRBV28	TRBJ2-1	.	.
TGTGCCAGCAGTGTTTGGACAGAGCAGTACTTC	CASSVWTEQYF	TRBV2	TRBJ2-7	.	.
TGTGCCAGCAGCCCTGAAGGAGCTCAGCCCCAGCATTTT	CASSPEGAQPQHF	TRBV7-2	TRBJ1-5	.	.
TGTGCCAGTAGTATAGATTTAAAGGGCGGCTGGGAAAAACTGTTTTTT	CASSIDLKGGWEKLFF	TRBV19	TRBJ1-4	.	.
TGTGCCAGCAGCATGAGGGGGAATCAGCCCCAGCATTTT	CASSMRGNQPQHF	TRBV14	TRBJ1-5	.	.
TGTGCCAGCAGTTCGTCAATGGGGTACTATGGCTACACCTTC	CASSSSMGYYGYTF	TRBV28	TRBJ1-2	.	.
TGTGCCAGCAGTTACTCCACAGGGGCCTCATCGGAAGCTTTCTTT	CASSYSTGASSEAFF	TRBV6-5	TRBJ1-1	TRBD1	.
TGTGCCACCAGTGAGGCGACAGGGGGAGGCGATGAGCAGTTCTTC	CATSEATGGGDEQFF	TRBV24-1	TRBJ2-1	TRBD1	.
TGTGCCAGCAGCGTAAGTACAGGGAACACTGAAGCTTTCTTT	CASSVSTGNTEAFF	TRBV9	TRBJ1-1	.	.
TGTGCCAGCAGCTTATACAGCAATCAGCCCCAGCATTTT	CASSLYSNQPQHF	TRBV13	TRBJ1-5	.	.
TGTGCCAGCAGCTTATCCGGGGCAAGGAACACTGAAGCTTTCTTT	CASSLSGARNTEAFF	TRBV7-8	TRBJ1-1	.	.
TGTGCCAGCTATTCGGGACTAGTGGGCAATGAGCAGTTCTTC	CASYSGLVGNEQFF	TRBV19	TRBJ2-1	TRBD2	.
TGTGCCAGCAGCCTTGGACTAGCGGGGGACAACAATGAGCAGTTCTTC	CASSLGLAGDNNEQFF	TRBV7-9	TRBJ2-1	TRBD2	.
TGTGCCAGCAGCTTGGAAGGGAGCCAAGAGACCCAGTACTTC	CASSLEGSQETQYF	TRBV5-4	TRBJ2-5	.	.
TGTGCCAGCAGCTTAGGGGGGGCAGGCCGGGACTATGGCTACACCTTC	CASSLGGAGRDYGYTF	TRBV7-9	TRBJ1-2	.	.
TGTGCCAGCAGCTTAACAGGGAATCAGCCCCAGCATTTT	CASSLTGNQPQHF	TRBV7-9	TRBJ1-5	.	.
TGTGCCAGCAGTCCCGAGGGACAGGGGGCCACTGAAGCTTTCTTT	CASSPEGQGATEAFF	TRBV6-5	TRBJ1-1	TRBD1	.
TGTGCCAGCAGCCAAGACCCCCGGCCTTTCACAGATACGCAGTATTTT	CASSQDPRPFTDTQYF	TRBV4-2	TRBJ2-3	.	few
TGTGCCAGCAGTTTATGGGACTATAATCAGCCCCAGCATTTT	CASSLWDYNQPQHF	TRBV28	TRBJ1-5	.	few
TGTGCCAGCAGCTTAAGCTCCTATAATTCACCCCTCCACTTT	CASSLSSYNSPLHF	TRBV7-9	TRBJ1-6	.	few
TGTGCCAGCGCTCCGACAGGGGCTTATGGAAACACCATATATTTT	CASAPTGAYGNTIYF	TRBV2	TRBJ1-3	TRBD1	.
TGTGCCAGCGCACGGGGACCCAACAATGAGCAGTTCTTC	CASARGPNNEQFF	TRBV11-1	TRBJ2-1	.	.
TGCAGCGTTAACCCCCGGACAGGGCGGGATGAGCAGTTCTTC	CSVNPRTGRDEQFF	TRBV29-1	TRBJ2-1	TRBD1	.
TGTGCCAGCAGTTACTCGCAGGGGGCAGCGGATACGCAGTATTTT	CASSYSQGAADTQYF	TRBV6-2/TRBV6-3	TRBJ2-3	TRBD1	.
TGCAGCGTTGTGGGACAGGGGGCGGGCGAGCAGTACTTC	CSVVGQGAGEQYF	TRBV29-1	TRBJ2-7	TRBD1	.
TGTGCCAGTAGTGCCGGTGACAGAAGCCCGATACTTGGTTACACCTTC	CASSAGDRSPILGYTF	TRBV19	TRBJ1-2	.	.
TGTGCCAGCAGCCCCTCTACAGTCACAGATACGCAGTATTTT	CASSPSTVTDTQYF	TRBV3-1/TRBV3-2	TRBJ2-3	.	.
TGTGCCAGCAGCGTAGGGGCGGGGTCCCAAGCTTTCTTT	CASSVGAGSQAFF	TRBV9	TRBJ1-1	.	once
TGTGCCATCAGTGATATACGCATCTCTGGGGCCAACGTCCTGACTTTC	CAISDIRISGANVLTF	TRBV10-3	TRBJ2-6	.	few
TGTGCCAGCAGCTTGGGACAGGGGGCTTACGAGCAGTACTTC	CASSLGQGAYEQYF	TRBV5-8	TRBJ2-7	TRBD1	.
TGTGCCTGGTTCAAGAGGAGGGGGGCCACAGATACGCAGTATTTT	CAWFKRRGATDTQYF	TRBV30	TRBJ2-3	.	once
TGTGCCAGCAGTGGACCGGGGGGTCTGGCAGATACGCAGTATTTT	CASSGPGGLADTQYF	TRBV6-2/TRBV6-3	TRBJ2-3	TRBD2	.
TGTGCCAGCAGCCTCGGACAGGGGCGGGGCTACACCTTC	CASSLGQGRGYTF	TRBV14	TRBJ1-2	TRBD1	.
TGTGCCAGTAGTGTGGGGGCCGCAGATACGCAGTATTTT	CASSVGAADTQYF	TRBV19	TRBJ2-3	.	.